This is a list of T cell receptor beta chains from one sample in a study of cytomegalovirus exposure and HLA in healthy donors. Libraries were prepared by immunoSEQ multiplex PCR; TCRdb keeps only in-frame clonotypes and omits some of them. The sample shows 75,000 to 90,000 clones, roughly a tenth of them seen only once. Source material: PBMCs. Source of these receptors: a man aged 55 to 70 in good health and CMV-seropositive. The CDR3 runs from the conserved cysteine through the conserved F or W. The D gene is left open where the match is weak. Clone size is shown for a subset of rows, as once, few, many or a class of expanded clone.

V gene	J gene	clone size	D gene	CDR3 DNA	CDR3 protein
TRBV4-1	TRBJ2-1	few	TRBD2	TGCGCCAGCAGCCAGGGTAGCGGGAGGAAGGGCTCCTACAATGAGCAGTTCTTC	CASSQGSGRKGSYNEQFF
TRBV5-1	TRBJ2-3	few	-	TGCGCCAGCAGCTTGGGTGTGGCCCCCCGCACAGATACGCAGTATTTT	CASSLGVAPRTDTQYF
TRBV7-9	TRBJ2-1	few	-	TGTGCCAGCAGCTTAGAAGGAAGTGCGGATGAGCAGTTCTTC	CASSLEGSADEQFF
TRBV7-8	TRBJ2-2	-	TRBD1	TGTGCCAGCAGCTTAATTACAGGGGGTAACACCGGGGAGCTGTTTTTT	CASSLITGGNTGELFF
TRBV18	TRBJ1-4	-	-	TGTGCCAGCTCGCCCGCTACCAATGAAAAACTGTTTTTT	CASSPATNEKLFF
TRBV6-5	TRBJ1-1	-	TRBD1	TGTGCCAGCAGGAGTAGACAGGGAGAGGGAACTGAAGCTTTCTTT	CASRSRQGEGTEAFF
TRBV19	TRBJ2-3	-	-	TGTGCCAGTAGCGCTAGCGCAAGCACAGATACGCAGTATTTT	CASSASASTDTQYF
TRBV6-4	TRBJ2-1	-	TRBD2	TGTGCCAGCAGTGACGCGGGGGGAATTTTCAATGAGCAGTTCTTC	CASSDAGGIFNEQFF
TRBV7-9	TRBJ2-5	few	-	TGTGCCAGCAGCTTAGCTAGACCCGGGGAGACCCAGTACTTC	CASSLARPGETQYF
TRBV5-1	TRBJ2-7	few	-	TGCGCCAGCAGCTTGGCCGGCAGGTTCTTCGAGCAGTACTTC	CASSLAGRFFEQYF
TRBV5-4	TRBJ2-7	-	-	TGTGCCAGCAGCTCGGCGGTTGGAGCCTCTACTCGGGTGCAGTACTTC	CASSSAVGASTRVQYF
TRBV6-1	TRBJ2-1	-	-	TGTGCCAGCAGTGTCAGGGGGGCCGATGAGCAGTTCTTC	CASSVRGADEQFF
TRBV28	TRBJ2-1	-	-	TGTGCCAGCAGTTTAAGAGTAGCCTCCTACAATGAGCAGTTCTTC	CASSLRVASYNEQFF
TRBV27	TRBJ1-1	few	TRBD1	TGTGCCAGCAGAATCCCAGGGGGCACTGAAGCTTTCTTT	CASRIPGGTEAFF